This T cell receptor beta chain was profiled in a study of tumor-infiltrating lymphocytes in localized non-small cell lung cancer. Measured with immunoSEQ multiplex PCR; TCRdb has only the in-frame clones, and not every one. The sample holds under 25,000 clones; around 70% are singletons and the top ten take over 12%. This CDR3 contains 17 residues. Germline loops: CDR1 SEHNR, CDR2 FQNEAQ (reference sequence). The V end was cut by 5 bases, the J end by 0 bases, with 19 bases between. Source material: lung tumor tissue. The origin of this receptor is a human donor with non-small cell lung cancer. The genes are TRBV7-9 and TRBJ1-1; D is perhaps TRBD1 (6 bases). The CDR3 nucleotides read TGTGCCAGCAGCCGAGGAATGGGACATGACATGAACACTGAAGCTTTCTTT. Protein sequence: CASSRGMGHDMNTEAFF.